These 17 T cell receptor beta chains were sequenced from one sample in a study of shared clonotypes between healthy human individuals. The table came from immunoSEQ multiplex PCR; TCRdb's copy has only in-frame clones and leaves some out. This repertoire shows some 1 million clones, roughly 70% found once; its top ten account for roughly 1.5%. Sequenced material: memory CD4+ T cells sorted from blood. Subset in this sample: CD45RA-negative fraction. Receptors originate from a man aged 18 to 30 in good health.

This clone was counted once. The V and J genes are TRBV6-1 and TRBJ2-7; TRBD1 matches 11 bases. This CDR3 has 13 amino acids. CDR1 MNHNS and CDR2 SASEGT come from the germline V gene. V lost 6 bases to trimming and J lost 5 bases; unmatched junction nucleotides: 3. The CDR3 reads CASSRTGGDEQYF. CDR3 nucleotide sequence: TGTGCCAGCAGCAGGACAGGGGGCGACGAGCAGTACTTC.

The genes are TRBV19 and TRBJ1-2; 7 nucleotides match TRBD1. Trimming removed 7 bases from V and 4 bases from J; junction bases left unmatched: 12. Germline V gives CDR1 LNHDA, CDR2 SQIVND (reference sequence). The CDR3 covers 15 residues. CDR3 in amino acids: CASKHGDRVSYGYTF. The CDR3, as DNA: TGTGCCAGTAAACACGGAGACAGGGTATCCTATGGCTACACCTTC. The whole variable domain, remainder taken from reference TRBV19 and TRBJ1-2, is DGGITQSPKYLFRKEGQNVTLSCEQNLNHDAMYWYRQDPGQGLRLIYYSQIVNDFQKGDIAEGYSVSREKKESFPLTVTSAQKNPTAFYLCASKHGDRVSYGYTFGSGTRLTVV.

The rearrangement joins TRBV29-1 to TRBJ1-4; D is unresolved. In germline, CDR1 is SQVTM, CDR2 ANQGSEA. The length of the CDR3 is 15 residues. V gave up 0 bases and J gave up 0 bases, with 8 bases separating them. As DNA, the CDR3 is TGCAGCGTTGAAGACTCCCATGCAACTAATGAAAAACTGTTTTTT. This codes for CSVEDSHATNEKLFF.

This clone was found once. The rearrangement uses TRBV27 and TRBJ2-1, with unresolved D. The V gene lost 2 bases and the J gene lost 0 bases, with 11 bases spanning the gap. Germline CDR1 MNHEY, CDR2 SMNVEV (reference sequence). This CDR3 comprises 16 residues. CDR3 sequence: CASSLSRYSSYNEQFF. The CDR3, as DNA: TGTGCCAGCAGTTTAAGCCGGTACAGCTCCTACAATGAGCAGTTCTTC.

J is TRBJ2-5 and V is TRBV18, with 15 nucleotides matching TRBD2. Germline assignment: CDR1 KGHSH and CDR2 LQKENI. Trimming removed 5 bases from V and 5 bases from J; junction bases left unmatched: 6. The CDR3 extends over 16 amino acids. The CDR3 sequence: CASSGLAGGPSETQYF. In nucleotides, the CDR3 is TGTGCCAGCTCAGGACTAGCGGGAGGGCCCTCGGAGACCCAGTACTTC.

The sample holds a few counts of this clone. V gene TRBV7-2 combines with J gene TRBJ1-1; D not resolved. From germline, CDR1 is SGHTA and CDR2 FQGNSA. Trimming shortened V by 1 base and J by 4 bases, and 4 bases separated the two germline ends. This CDR3 is built from 12 residues. CDR3 in amino acids: CASSLDFTEAFF. The CDR3, as DNA: TGTGCCAGCAGCTTAGACTTCACTGAAGCTTTCTTT.

The CDR3 coding sequence is TGTGCCACGTCGGGTAGGACTAGCGGGAAAGTAGATACGCAGTATTTT. Protein: CATSGRTSGKVDTQYF. V is TRBV2 and J is TRBJ2-3; TRBD2 matches at 12 bases. Germline CDR1 reads SNHLY; CDR2 reads FYNNEI. The J segment lost 5 bases and the V segment lost 10 bases, leaving 13 bases of the junction unmatched. This CDR3 region has 16 residues.

This rearrangement joins TRBV14 to TRBJ2-3, with D tentatively TRBD2 (5 bases). This CDR3 has 11 amino acids. Per the germline V gene, CDR1 is SGHDN and CDR2 is FVKESK. Between the trimmed V and J ends, which lost 3 bases and 10 bases, there was a span of 8 bases. CDR3 residues: CASSHSGSQYF. Here the CDR3 DNA reads TGTGCCAGCAGCCACTCGGGGTCGCAGTATTTT. The variable domain in full, with the rest retrieved from reference TRBV14 and TRBJ2-3, is EAGVTQFPSHSVIEKGQTVTLRCDPISGHDNLYWYRRVMGKEIKFLLHFVKESKQDESGMPNNRFLAERTGGTYSTLKVQPAELEDSGVYFCASSHSGSQYFGPGTRLTVL.

The chain combines TRBV7-9 with TRBJ1-3; no definite D call. The V gene lost 7 bases and the J gene lost 0 bases, with 22 bases spanning the gap. Germline V gene lookup returns CDR1 SEHNR and CDR2 FQNEAQ (reference sequence). This CDR3 spans 18 amino acids. CDR3 protein: CASTRLQGPFSSGNTIYF. CDR3 DNA sequence: TGTGCCAGCACCCGCCTTCAAGGGCCGTTCAGCTCTGGAAACACCATATATTTT.

A few counts support this clone. Additional DNA sequences in this sample encode the identical CDR3. The chain carries TRBV11-2 and TRBJ1-5, with D unresolved. Deletions cut 1 base from V and 4 bases from J, with 5 bases between. The CDR3 totals 13 residues. Looked up from germline, CDR1 is SGHAT and CDR2 is FQNNGV. CDR3 DNA sequence: TGTGCCAGCAGCTTAGGGGTTAATCAGCCCCAGCATTTT. It codes for CASSLGVNQPQHF.

With regard to this clone: The same CDR3 arises from other DNA sequences in this sample as well. CDR3 nucleotide sequence: TGTGCCAGCAGGGACTACGAGCAGTACTTC. This encodes CASRDYEQYF. J is TRBJ2-7 and V is TRBV6-6; D remains unclear. The V gene lost 6 bases and the J gene lost 3 bases, with 3 bases spanning the gap. The CDR3 consists of 10 residues. CDR1 and CDR2 from the germline V gene are MNHNY and SVGAGI (reference sequence).

This rearrangement joins TRBV5-6 to TRBJ2-1; TRBD1 matches at 7 bases. This CDR3 is 15 amino acids long. Germline values: CDR1 SGHDT, CDR2 YYEEEE. Trimming took 4 bases from V and 5 from J; bases not matched to a gene: 9. DNA for the CDR3: TGTGCCAGCAGCGTGAACAGGGGAGCCCACAATGAGCAGTTCTTC. Amino acid sequence: CASSVNRGAHNEQFF.

The chain has TRBV6-5 and TRBJ2-2; a possible D gene is TRBD2 (6 bases). The ends were cut back, 6 bases at V and 4 bases at J, with 12 bases in the middle. The CDR3 sequence is 14 residues long. Germline lookup yields CDR1 MNHEY and CDR2 SVGAGI. This chain's CDR3 is CASRSGEATGELFF. The CDR3 region has the DNA TGTGCCAGCAGGTCGGGGGAAGCCACCGGGGAGCTGTTTTTT.

The CDR3 nucleotides are TGTGCCTGGAGCGCGGCGGACAGGGTAAAGACCCAGTACTTC. This sequence encodes CAWSAADRVKTQYF. The gene calls are TRBV30 and TRBJ2-5; 8 nucleotides line up with TRBD1. The J segment lost 6 bases and the V segment lost 3 bases, leaving 9 bases of the junction unmatched. The CDR3 sequence is 14 residues long. The germline gives CDR1 GTSNPN, CDR2 SVGIG (reference sequence).

The rearrangement joins TRBV5-1 to TRBJ2-2; 7 bases line up with TRBD2. J lost 1 base, V lost 2 bases, and 5 bases had no gene match. The CDR3 contains 16 residues. Germline CDR1 and CDR2: SGHRS and YFSETQ. The CDR3 region has the DNA TGCGCCAGCAGCTTAGCTCTAGCGGTGAACACCGGGGAGCTGTTTTTT. It encodes CASSLALAVNTGELFF.

The chain employs TRBV19 and TRBJ2-6; 12 bases are shared with TRBD1. Germline V gene sequence: CDR1 LNHDA, CDR2 SQIVND (reference sequence). V shed 7 bases, J shed 4 bases, and the junction held 8 bases outside the gene matches. The CDR3 is 17 amino acids. CDR3 residues: CASTTGQGAGGANVLTF. The DNA for the CDR3 is TGTGCCAGTACCACGGGACAGGGGGCGGGCGGGGCCAACGTCCTGACTTTC.

The chain uses TRBV7-2 and TRBJ2-7; D is undetermined. The CDR3 runs to 11 residues. Germline loops: CDR1 SGHTA, CDR2 FQGNSA. Trimming left V 6 bases short and J 3 bases short, with 6 bases between. CDR3 sequence reads: CASRRNYEQYF. In DNA, the CDR3 is TGTGCCAGCAGAAGGAACTACGAGCAGTACTTC. The full variable domain, completed using reference TRBV7-2 and TRBJ2-7, is GAGVSQSPSNKVTEKGKDVELRCDPISGHTALYWYRQSLGQGLEFLIYFQGNSAPDKSGLPSDRFSAERTGGSVSTLTIQRTQQEDSAVYLCASRRNYEQYFGPGTRLTVT.